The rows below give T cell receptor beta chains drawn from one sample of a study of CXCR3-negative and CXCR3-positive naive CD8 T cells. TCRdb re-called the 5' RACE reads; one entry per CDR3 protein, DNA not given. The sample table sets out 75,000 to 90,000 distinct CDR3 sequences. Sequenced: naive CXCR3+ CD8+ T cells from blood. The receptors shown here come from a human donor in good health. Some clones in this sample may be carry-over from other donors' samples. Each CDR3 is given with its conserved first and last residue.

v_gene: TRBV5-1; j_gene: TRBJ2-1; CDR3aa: CASSLAPQSSYNEQFF
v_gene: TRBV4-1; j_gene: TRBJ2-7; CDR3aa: CASSQVAGSYEQYF
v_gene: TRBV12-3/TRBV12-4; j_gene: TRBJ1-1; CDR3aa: CASSKTSLEAFF
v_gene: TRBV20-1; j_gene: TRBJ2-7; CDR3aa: CSAPIGRSSYEQYF
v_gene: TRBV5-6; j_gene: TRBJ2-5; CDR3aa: CASSYTGGETQYF
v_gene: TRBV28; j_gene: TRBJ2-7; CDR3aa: CASSLLDDEVEQYF
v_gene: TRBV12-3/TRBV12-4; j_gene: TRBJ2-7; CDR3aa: CASSFGTATYEQYF
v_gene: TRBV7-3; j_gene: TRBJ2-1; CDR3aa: CASSFLAGVDEQFF
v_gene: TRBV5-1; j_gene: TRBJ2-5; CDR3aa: CASSLSSSDRLETQYF
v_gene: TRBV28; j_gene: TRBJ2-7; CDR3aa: CASSFWGQRNHEQYF
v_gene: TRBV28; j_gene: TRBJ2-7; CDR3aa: CASSPSPGYEQYF
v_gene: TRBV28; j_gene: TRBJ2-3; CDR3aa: CASSYRGGRDTQYF
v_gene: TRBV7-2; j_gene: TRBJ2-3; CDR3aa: CASSIGPTGDTQYF
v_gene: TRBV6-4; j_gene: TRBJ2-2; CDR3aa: CASSDPNKGELFF
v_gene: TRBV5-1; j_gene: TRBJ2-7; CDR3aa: CASSVVAGANNEQYF
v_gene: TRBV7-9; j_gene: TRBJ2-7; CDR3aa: CASSLLETYEQYF
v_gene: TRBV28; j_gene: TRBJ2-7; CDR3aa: CASSFTLDYEQYF
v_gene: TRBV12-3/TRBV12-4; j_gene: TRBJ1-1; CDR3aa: CASSFSSRSGSDTEAFF
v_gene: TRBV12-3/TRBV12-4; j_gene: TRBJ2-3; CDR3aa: CASSPPRDTQYF
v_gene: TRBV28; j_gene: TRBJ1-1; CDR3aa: CASSLGGSGNTEAFF
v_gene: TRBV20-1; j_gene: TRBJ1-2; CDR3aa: CSANRRGGFGYTF
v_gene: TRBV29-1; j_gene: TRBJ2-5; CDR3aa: CSVEGAGQETQYF
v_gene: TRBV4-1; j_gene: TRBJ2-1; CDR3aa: CASSQDYSGGYNEQFF
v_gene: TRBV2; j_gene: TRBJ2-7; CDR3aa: CASKYPTYEQYF
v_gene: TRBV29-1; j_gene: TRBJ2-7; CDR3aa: CSVWGDKYSSYEQYF
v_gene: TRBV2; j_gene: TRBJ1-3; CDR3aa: CASSGTDRNTIYF
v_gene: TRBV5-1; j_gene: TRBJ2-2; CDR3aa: CASSLIDSERGNTEELFF
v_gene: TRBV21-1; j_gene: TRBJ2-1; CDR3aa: CASSKGVSGHEQFF
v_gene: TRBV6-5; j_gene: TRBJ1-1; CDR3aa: CASSYSKTGNTEAFF
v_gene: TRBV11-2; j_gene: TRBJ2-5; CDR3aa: CASSSLPRGGETQYF
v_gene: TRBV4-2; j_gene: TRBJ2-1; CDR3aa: CASSQEGTGGYNEQFF
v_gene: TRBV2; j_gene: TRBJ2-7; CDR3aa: CASRRLPGGQGATYEQYF
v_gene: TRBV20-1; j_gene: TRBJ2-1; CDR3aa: CSARGPGGSSYDEQFF
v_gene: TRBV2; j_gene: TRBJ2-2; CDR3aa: CASSERARGTGELFF
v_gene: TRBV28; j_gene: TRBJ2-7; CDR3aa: CASSLTRHEQYF
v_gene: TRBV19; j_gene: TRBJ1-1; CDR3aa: CASSIKGTEAFF
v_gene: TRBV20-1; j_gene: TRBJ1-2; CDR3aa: CSARWPETTNYGYTF
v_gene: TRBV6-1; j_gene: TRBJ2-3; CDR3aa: CASSTNGNGRDTQYF
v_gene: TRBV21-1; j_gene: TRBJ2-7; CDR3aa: CASSSYLGGSGSYEQYF
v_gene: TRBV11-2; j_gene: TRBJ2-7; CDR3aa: CASSTTGDFYEQYF
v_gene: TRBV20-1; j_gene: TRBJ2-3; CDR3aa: CSADRASGRRDTQYF
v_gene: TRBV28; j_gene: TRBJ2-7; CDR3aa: CASSLVLAGRTSSYEQYF